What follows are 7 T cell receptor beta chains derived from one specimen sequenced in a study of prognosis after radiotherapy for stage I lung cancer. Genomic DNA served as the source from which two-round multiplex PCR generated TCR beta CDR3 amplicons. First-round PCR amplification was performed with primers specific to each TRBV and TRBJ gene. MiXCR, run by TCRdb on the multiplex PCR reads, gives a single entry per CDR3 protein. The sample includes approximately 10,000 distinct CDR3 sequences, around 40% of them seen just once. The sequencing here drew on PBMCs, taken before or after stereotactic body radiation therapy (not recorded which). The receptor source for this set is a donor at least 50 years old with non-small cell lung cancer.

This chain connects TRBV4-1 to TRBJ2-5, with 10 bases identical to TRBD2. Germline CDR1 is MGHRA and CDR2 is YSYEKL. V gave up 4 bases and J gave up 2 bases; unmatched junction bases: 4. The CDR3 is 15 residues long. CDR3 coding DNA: TGCGCCAGCAGCCCGGGGACTAGCGCGCAAGAGACCCAGTACTTC. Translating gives CASSPGTSAQETQYF.

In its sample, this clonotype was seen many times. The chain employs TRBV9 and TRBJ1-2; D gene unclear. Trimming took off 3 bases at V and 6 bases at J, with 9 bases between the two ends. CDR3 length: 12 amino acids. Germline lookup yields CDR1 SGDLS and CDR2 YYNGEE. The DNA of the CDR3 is TGTGCCAGCAGCGGCTTTGGGCATGGCTACACCTTC. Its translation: CASSGFGHGYTF. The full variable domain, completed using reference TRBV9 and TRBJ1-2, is DSGVTQTPKHLITATGQRVTLRCSPRSGDLSVYWYQQSLDQGLQFLIQYYNGEERAKGNILERFSAQQFPDLHSELNLSSLELGDSALYFCASSGFGHGYTFGSGTRLTVV.

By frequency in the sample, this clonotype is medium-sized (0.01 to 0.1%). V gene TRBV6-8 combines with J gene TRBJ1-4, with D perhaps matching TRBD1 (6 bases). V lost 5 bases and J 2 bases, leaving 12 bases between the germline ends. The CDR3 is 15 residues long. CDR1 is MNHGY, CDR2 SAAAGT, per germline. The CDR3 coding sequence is TGTGCCAGCAGTGGCACAGGGCCTACTAATGAAAAACTGTTTTTT. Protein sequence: CASSGTGPTNEKLFF.

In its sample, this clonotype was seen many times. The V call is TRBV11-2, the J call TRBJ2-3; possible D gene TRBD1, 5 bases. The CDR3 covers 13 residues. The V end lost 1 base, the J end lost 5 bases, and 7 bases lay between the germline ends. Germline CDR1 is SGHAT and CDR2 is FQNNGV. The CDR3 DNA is TGTGCCAGCAGCTTAGGGGGCAGAGATACGCAGTATTTT. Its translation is CASSLGGRDTQYF.

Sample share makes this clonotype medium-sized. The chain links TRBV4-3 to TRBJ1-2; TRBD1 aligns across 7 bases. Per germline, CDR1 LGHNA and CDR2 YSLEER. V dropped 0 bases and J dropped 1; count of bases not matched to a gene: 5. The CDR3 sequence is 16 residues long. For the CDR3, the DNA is TGCGCCAGCAGCCAAGATCGGACAGGAAATAACTATGGCTACACCTTC. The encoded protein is CASSQDRTGNNYGYTF.

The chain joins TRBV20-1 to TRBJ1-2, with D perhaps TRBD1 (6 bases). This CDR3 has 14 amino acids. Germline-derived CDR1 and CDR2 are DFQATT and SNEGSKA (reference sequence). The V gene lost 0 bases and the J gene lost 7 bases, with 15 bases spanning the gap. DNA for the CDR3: TGCAGTGCTAGAGATGAGGGGGGGACATCTGGCTACACCTTC. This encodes CSARDEGGTSGYTF.

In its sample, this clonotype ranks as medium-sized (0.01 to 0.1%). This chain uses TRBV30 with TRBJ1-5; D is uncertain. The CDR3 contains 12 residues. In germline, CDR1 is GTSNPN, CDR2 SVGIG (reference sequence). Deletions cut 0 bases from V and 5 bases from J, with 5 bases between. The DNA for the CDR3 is TGTGCCTGGAGTGTACAAGATCAGCCCCAGCATTTT. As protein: CAWSVQDQPQHF. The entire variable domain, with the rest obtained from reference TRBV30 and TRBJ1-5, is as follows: SQTIHQWPATLVQPVGSPLSLECTVEGTSNPNLYWYRQAAGRGLQLLFYSVGIGQISSEVPQNLSASRPQDRQFILSSKKLLLSDSGFYLCAWSVQDQPQHFGDGTRLSIL.